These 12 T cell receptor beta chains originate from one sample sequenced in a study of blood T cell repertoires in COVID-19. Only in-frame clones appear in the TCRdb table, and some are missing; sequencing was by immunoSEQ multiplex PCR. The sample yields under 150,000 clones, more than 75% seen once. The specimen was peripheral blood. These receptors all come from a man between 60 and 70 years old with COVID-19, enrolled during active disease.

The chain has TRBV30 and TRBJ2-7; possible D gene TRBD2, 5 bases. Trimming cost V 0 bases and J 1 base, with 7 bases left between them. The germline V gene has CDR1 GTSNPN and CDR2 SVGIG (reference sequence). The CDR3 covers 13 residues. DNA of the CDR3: TGTGCCTGGAGTGTAACGGGGTCCTACGAGCAGTACTTC. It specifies CAWSVTGSYEQYF.

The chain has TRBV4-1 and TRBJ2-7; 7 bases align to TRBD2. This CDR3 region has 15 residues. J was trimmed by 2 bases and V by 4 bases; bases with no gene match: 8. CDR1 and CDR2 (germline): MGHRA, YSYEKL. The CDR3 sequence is CASSLVAGRTYEQYF. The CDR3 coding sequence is TGCGCCAGCAGCCTAGTAGCGGGTAGGACCTACGAGCAGTACTTC.

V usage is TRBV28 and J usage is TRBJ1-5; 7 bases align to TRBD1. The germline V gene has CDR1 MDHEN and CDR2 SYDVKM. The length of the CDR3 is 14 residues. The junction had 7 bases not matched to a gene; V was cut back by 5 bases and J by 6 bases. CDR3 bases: TGTGCCAGCAGTAGGGACAGTCGGTTTCAGCCCCAGCATTTT. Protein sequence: CASSRDSRFQPQHF. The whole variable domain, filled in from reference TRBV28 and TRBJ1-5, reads DVKVTQSSRYLVKRTGEKVFLECVQDMDHENMFWYRQDPGLGLRLIYFSYDVKMKEKGDIPEGYSVSREKKERFSLILESASTNQTSMYLCASSRDSRFQPQHFGDGTRLSIL.

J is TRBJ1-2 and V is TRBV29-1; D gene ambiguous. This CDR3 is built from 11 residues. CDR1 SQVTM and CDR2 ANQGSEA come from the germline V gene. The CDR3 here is CSDTTNYGYTF. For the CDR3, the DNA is TGCAGTGACACAACTAACTATGGCTACACCTTC.

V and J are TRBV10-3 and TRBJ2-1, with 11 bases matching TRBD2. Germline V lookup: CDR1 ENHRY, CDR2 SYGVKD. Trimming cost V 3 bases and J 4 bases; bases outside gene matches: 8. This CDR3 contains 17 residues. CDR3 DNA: TGTGCCATCAGTGACAGTAGCGGGAGGGGGGCTTACAATGAGCAGTTCTTC. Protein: CAISDSSGRGAYNEQFF.

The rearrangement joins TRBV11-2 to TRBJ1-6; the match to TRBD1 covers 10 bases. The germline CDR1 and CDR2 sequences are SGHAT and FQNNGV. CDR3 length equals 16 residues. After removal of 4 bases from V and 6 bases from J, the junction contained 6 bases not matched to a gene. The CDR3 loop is CASSYDRQGANSPLHF. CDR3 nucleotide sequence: TGTGCCAGCAGCTACGACCGACAGGGGGCTAATTCACCCCTCCACTTT.

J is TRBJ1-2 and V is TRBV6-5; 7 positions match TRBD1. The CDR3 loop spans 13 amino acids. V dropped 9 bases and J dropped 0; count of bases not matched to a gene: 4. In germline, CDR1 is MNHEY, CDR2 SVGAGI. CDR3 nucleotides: TGTGCCAGTCGACAGGGTTCTAACTATGGCTACACCTTC. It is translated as CASRQGSNYGYTF.

CDR3 DNA: TGTGCCAGCAGCTACCCGTCAGGGGCGGACACCGGGGAGCTGTTTTTT. Translated: CASSYPSGADTGELFF. The rearrangement links TRBV5-5 to TRBJ2-2; the D gene is possibly TRBD1 (6 bases). The CDR3 consists of 16 residues. Trimming left V 3 bases short and J 3 bases short, with 15 bases between. Germline CDR1 is SGHKS and CDR2 is YYEKEE (reference sequence).

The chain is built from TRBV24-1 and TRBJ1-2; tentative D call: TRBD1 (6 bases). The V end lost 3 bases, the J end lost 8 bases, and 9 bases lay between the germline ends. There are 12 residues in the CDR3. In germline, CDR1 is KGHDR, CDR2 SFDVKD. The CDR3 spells CATSDPDRGYTF. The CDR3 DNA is TGTGCCACCAGTGATCCCGACAGGGGCTACACCTTC.

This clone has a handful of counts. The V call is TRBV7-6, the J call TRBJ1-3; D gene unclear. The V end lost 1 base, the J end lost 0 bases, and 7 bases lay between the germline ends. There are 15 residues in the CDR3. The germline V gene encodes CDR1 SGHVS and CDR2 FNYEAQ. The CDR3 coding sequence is TGTGCCAGCAGCTTAGGGGCGAACTCTGGAAACACCATATATTTT. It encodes CASSLGANSGNTIYF.

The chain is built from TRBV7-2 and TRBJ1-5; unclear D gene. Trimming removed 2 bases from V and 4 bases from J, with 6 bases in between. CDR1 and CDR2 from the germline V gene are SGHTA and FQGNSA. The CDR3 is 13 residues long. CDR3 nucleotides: TGTGCCAGCAGCTTACTTATGAATCAGCCCCAGCATTTT. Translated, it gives CASSLLMNQPQHF.

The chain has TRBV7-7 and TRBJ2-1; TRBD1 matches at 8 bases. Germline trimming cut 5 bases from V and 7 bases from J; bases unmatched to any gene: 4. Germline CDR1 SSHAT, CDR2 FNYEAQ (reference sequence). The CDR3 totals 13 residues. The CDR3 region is CASSPDRENEQFF. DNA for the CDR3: TGTGCCAGCAGCCCGGACAGGGAAAATGAGCAGTTCTTC.